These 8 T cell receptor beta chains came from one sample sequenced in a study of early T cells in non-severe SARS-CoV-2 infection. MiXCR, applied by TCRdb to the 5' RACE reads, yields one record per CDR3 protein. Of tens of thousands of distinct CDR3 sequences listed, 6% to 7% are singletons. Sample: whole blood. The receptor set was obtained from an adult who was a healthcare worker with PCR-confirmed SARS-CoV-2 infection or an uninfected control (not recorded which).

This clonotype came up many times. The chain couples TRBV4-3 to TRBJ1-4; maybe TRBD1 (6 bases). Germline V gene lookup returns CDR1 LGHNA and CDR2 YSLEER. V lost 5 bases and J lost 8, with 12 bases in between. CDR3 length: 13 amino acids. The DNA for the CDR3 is TGCGCCAGCAGCTCACAGGGAAGGGAAAAACTGTTTTTT. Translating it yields CASSSQGREKLFF.

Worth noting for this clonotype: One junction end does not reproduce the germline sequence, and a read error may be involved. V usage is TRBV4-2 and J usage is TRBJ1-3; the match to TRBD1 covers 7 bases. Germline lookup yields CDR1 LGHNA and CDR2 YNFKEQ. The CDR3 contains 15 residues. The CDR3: CASSHTGTAGITIYF. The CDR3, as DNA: TGTGCCAGCAGTCATACTGGGACAGCAGGAATCACCATATATTTT.

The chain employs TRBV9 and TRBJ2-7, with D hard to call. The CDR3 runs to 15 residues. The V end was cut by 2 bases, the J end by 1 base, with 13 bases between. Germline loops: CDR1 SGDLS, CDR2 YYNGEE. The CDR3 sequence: CASSVQEQPSYEQYF. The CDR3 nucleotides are TGTGCCAGCAGCGTTCAGGAACAGCCTTCCTACGAGCAGTACTTC.

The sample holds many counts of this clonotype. CDR3 sequence reads: CAWRPTGGRDQPQHF. The CDR3 nucleotides are TGTGCCTGGAGACCAACAGGGGGCCGGGATCAGCCCCAGCATTTT. The chain uses TRBV30 and TRBJ1-5, with 9 bases lining up with TRBD1. The germline V gene has CDR1 GTSNPN and CDR2 SVGIG (reference sequence). The CDR3 is 15 amino acids. Trimming removed 3 bases from V and 5 bases from J; junction bases left unmatched: 8.

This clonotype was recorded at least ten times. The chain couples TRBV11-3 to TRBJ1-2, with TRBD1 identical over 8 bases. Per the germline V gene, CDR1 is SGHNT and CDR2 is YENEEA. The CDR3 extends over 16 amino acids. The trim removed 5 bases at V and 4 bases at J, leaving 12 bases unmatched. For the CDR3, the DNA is TGTGCCAGCAGCCCGCCATGGACCGGGACAGGCTATGGCTACACCTTC. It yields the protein CASSPPWTGTGYGYTF.

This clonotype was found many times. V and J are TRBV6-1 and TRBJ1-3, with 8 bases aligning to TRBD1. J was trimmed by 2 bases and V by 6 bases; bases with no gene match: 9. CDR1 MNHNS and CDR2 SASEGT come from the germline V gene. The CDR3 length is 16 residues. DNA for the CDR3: TGTGCCAGCAGCCGCGGACAGGGAGGAGCTGGAAACACCATATATTTT. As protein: CASSRGQGGAGNTIYF.

The CDR3 nucleotides read TGTGCCACCAGCAGAGATCAAGACAGGTACTTC. Its translation: CATSRDQDRYF. The chain combines TRBV15 with TRBJ2-5; D is possibly TRBD1 (5 bases). Germline V gives CDR1 LNHNV, CDR2 YYDKDF (reference sequence). CDR3 length: 11 residues. V lost 0 bases and J 13 bases, leaving 9 bases between the germline ends.

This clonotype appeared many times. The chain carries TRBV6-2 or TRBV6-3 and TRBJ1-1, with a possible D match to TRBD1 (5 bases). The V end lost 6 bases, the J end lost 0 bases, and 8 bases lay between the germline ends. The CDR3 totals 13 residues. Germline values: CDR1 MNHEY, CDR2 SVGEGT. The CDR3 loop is CASRRTMNTEAFF. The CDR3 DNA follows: TGTGCCAGCAGGCGGACAATGAACACTGAAGCTTTCTTT.